Sequencing of this T cell receptor (beta chain) was carried out in a study of blood T cells in healthy people across ages. Using a J-beta primer mix together with a sample-barcoded 5' primer, a second PCR was run for 7 to 11 cycles. TCRdb ran MiXCR on the 5' RACE reads and lists one entry per CDR3 protein. The profile covers approximately 800,000 distinct CDR3 sequences, with about a quarter appearing a single time and around 3% taken by the ten largest. The CDR3 is 16 amino acids. Germline V lookup: CDR1 SGHRS, CDR2 YFSETQ. The germline V and J ends were trimmed by 3 bases and 2 bases, with 17 bases remaining between them. This same sample was also taken into another study, of T cells of mothers and their children. That work states: Material was donated by three healthy Caucasian mothers and their six children. In cDNA synthesis, all of the extracted RNA was used at around 1.4 ug per 15 ul. There were no persistent microchimeric T cell clones detected.

The clonotype comes from a boy younger than 18 in good health. The J gene is TRBJ2-5, the V gene TRBV5-1; no clear D gene. The source material was blood. The CDR3 protein is CASSSSLLRFQETQYF. The CDR3 DNA reads as TGCGCCAGCAGCTCCTCTTTGCTTAGGTTTCAAGAGACCCAGTACTTC.